This is a list of T cell receptor beta chains from one sample in a study of T cells in Graves' hyperthyroidism and ophthalmopathy. TCRdb ran MiXCR on the multiplex PCR reads and lists one entry per CDR3 protein. In the table there are 300,000 to 350,000 distinct CDR3 sequences, about a sixth of which are singletons. Sequencing was carried out using blood. These receptors came from a woman between 40 and 55 years old with Graves' ophthalmopathy. CDR3s include the opening cysteine and the closing phenylalanine or tryptophan. D genes are given only for firm matches. Clone size is not always given. Where it is, it says once, few, many or a class for expanded clones.

clone_size	v_call	d_call	cdr3_length	j_call	cdr3_nt	cdr3_aa
many	TRBV6-5	-	15	TRBJ1-5	TGTGCCAGCAGTTACTCGAGAGAACAGGCCGTCTCCCAGCATTTT	CASSYSREQAVSQHF
-	TRBV5-1	TRBD2	17	TRBJ2-7	TGCGCCAGCAGCCCCGAACCCGGACTAGCGGGGACCACCGAGCAGTACTTC	CASSPEPGLAGTTEQYF
many	TRBV30	-	13	TRBJ1-1	TGTGCCTGGAGTACAGGTTCCGGGGCTGAAGCTTTCTTT	CAWSTGSGAEAFF
many	TRBV7-9	-	12	TRBJ1-2	TGTGCCAGCAGCCGTATCCAAACCGGCTACACCTTC	CASSRIQTGYTF
-	TRBV28	-	15	TRBJ1-6	TGTGCCAGCAGTTTAACACAGAATTATAATTCACCCCTCCACTTT	CASSLTQNYNSPLHF
few	TRBV4-3	TRBD1	15	TRBJ2-5	TGCGCCAGCAGCCAAGGGACAGGGGCAGGGGAGACCCAGTACTTC	CASSQGTGAGETQYF
many	TRBV20-1	TRBD2	15	TRBJ2-7	TGCAGTGCTTCCGCCCCTAGCGGCCTGTCCTACGAGCAGTACTTC	CSASAPSGLSYEQYF
-	TRBV28	-	15	TRBJ1-1	TGTGCCAGCAGTCCGCGGGGTAGCGGCAACACTGAAGCTTTCTTT	CASSPRGSGNTEAFF
many	TRBV15	-	14	TRBJ1-5	TGTGCCACCAGCAGAGACCGGAGGGTCCAGCCCCAGCATTTT	CATSRDRRVQPQHF
many	TRBV6-2/TRBV6-3	-	11	TRBJ1-5	TGTGCCAGCAGTTCGGGTCAGCCCCAGCATTTT	CASSSGQPQHF
many	TRBV7-2	TRBD2	14	TRBJ2-7	TGTGCCAGCAGCTTAGCGACTAGCGGGAGGTCGGCGTACTTC	CASSLATSGRSAYF